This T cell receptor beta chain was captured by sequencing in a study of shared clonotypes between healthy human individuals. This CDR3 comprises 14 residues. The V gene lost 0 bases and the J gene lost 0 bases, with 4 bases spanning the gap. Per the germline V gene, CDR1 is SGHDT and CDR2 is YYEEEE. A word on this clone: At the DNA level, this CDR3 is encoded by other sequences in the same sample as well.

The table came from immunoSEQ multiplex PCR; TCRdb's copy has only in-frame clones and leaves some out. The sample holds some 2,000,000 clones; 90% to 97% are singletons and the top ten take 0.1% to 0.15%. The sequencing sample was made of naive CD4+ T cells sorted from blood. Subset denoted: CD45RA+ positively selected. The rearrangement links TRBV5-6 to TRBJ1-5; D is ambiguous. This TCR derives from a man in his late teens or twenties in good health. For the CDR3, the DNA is TGTGCCAGCAGCTTGGGGGGTAGCAATCAGCCCCAGCATTTT. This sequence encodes CASSLGGSNQPQHF.